This T cell receptor beta chain was documented in a study of blood T cell repertoires in COVID-19 (dated by TCRdb to the early 2020s). With respect to the entire study: Samples from collaborators originated in the United States, Italy and Spain and spanned both the acute and convalescent phases of COVID-19. The prospective study material was composed of cDNA or gDNA derived from T cells, B-cell-depleted T cells, or PBMCs. Subjects who had been exposed to COVID-19, were actively infected with it, or had recovered from it provided the deeply sampled blood TCRbeta repertoires that made up the dataset. A freely available public database, intended as a resource for researchers studying the immune response to SARS-CoV-2, is where the repertoires were released. Samples were obtained from the ongoing ImmuneRACE study (first 160 participants) and from about 1,300 subjects provided by 6 global collaborators. A de-identified subject ID, COVID-19 status, age in years and sex were almost always included in the sample metadata. Where available, HLA class I and class II types were taken from metadata supplied by the sample provider and were not determined by assay-based typing. The paper's findings and limits, for the study overall: The amount of clinical and demographic metadata varied by source and participant and was provided uncurated.

Measured from the cysteine to the phenylalanine, the CDR3 is 15 residues long. Only the CDR3 region is kept as DNA, spanning 45 bases read in frame from base 1. Reading the germline V gene gives CDR1 MNHEY and CDR2 SVGAGI. At the junction V is shortened by 6 bases and J by 8 bases, with 20 bases in between. At one collaborating source in Seattle, patients were enrolled during active infection and were followed longitudinally through the course of disease. Each collaborating institution followed its own protocols to collect whole blood in K2EDTA tubes. Collaborator samples were shipped for TCRbeta analysis as frozen whole blood, isolated PBMCs, or DNA extracted from either sample type. The immunoSEQ Assay, a bias-controlled multiplex PCR, was used to amplify TCRbeta CDR3 regions from genomic DNA. In the authors' own workflow: Within the assay, amplification of reference gene primers was used to estimate how many nucleated cells each sample contained. To quantify the absolute abundance of each unique TCRbeta CDR3 rearrangement, sequence reads were collapsed and filtered. For each sample, productive Simpson clonality was calculated as the square root of Simpson's diversity index over productive rearrangements. This immuneACCESS table, as held by TCRdb, lists in-frame sequences with V and J called but not all clones. Of the missing ones, under half trace to an unresolved V gene in checked studies; the others have no known cause. V, J and clone size are those of that table, while D and trimming were read from the DNA. The sample yields a few hundred thousand clones; over 85% were counted once. Roughly 0.87% of the sample lies in the top ten.

A note on this clone: Its target antigen remains unknown. Base qualities are not provided; no much larger clone lies one nucleotide away.

This chain is built from TRBV6-5 and TRBJ1-5, and the D gene may be TRBD1, 6 bases matching. Sequencing was carried out using peripheral blood. This clonotype was sampled from a man younger than 30 with COVID-19, enrolled during active disease. Read as DNA, the sequence is TGTGCCAGCAGGAGACAGGTTAATGACCAGAAGCCCCAGCATTTT. The encoded protein is CASRRQVNDQKPQHF.